This is a list of T cell receptor beta chains from one sample in a study of T cell responses to AZD1222 COVID-19 vaccine. Assay: immunoSEQ multiplex PCR; the TCRdb copy retains only in-frame clones and omits some. The table has nearly 110,000 clones, around 90% seen once. The source was peripheral blood, collected 28 days after the second AZD1222 dose. These TCRs come from an adult who received the AZD1222 COVID-19 vaccine. Each CDR3 is given without its conserved first and last residue.

>TRBV21-1
ASSKVPTEGEQY
>TRBV21-1
ASSKRDREGHEQY
>TRBV27
ASSLRGPSSYEQY
>TRBV6-5
ASTQGENTEAF
>TRBV13
ASSLPGGAGANVLT
>TRBV19
ASSTTLGARSSGYT
>TRBV11-2
ASSTLALSSYEQY
>TRBV19
ASTERGGLSYGYT
>TRBV24-1
ATSDTGTGDTDTQY
>TRBV19
ASSITKGNEQY
>TRBV3-1/TRBV3-2
ASSPRALVGGDTQY
>TRBV18
ASSPGTGFENEQY
>TRBV29-1
SVQGSRSYT
>TRBV30
AWGDGRGNTIY
>TRBV19
ASSMRFSGANVLT
>TRBV5-5
ASNLAGGHNEQF
>TRBV10-3
AISDFGGRSSYNEQF
>TRBV10-3
ASRGQSSYNEQF
>TRBV6-6
ATRTGEGPNYGYT
>TRBV6-2/TRBV6-3
ASSYGGQGLGGYT
>TRBV24-1
ATSDPDGTGEGYGYT
>TRBV11-2
ASSFGDHGTSGENEQF
>TRBV2
ASSERSGTREQY
>TRBV5-6
ASSISGGAAEQF
>TRBV27
ASRTGNYEQY
>TRBV9
ASSVGPPPGYGYT
>TRBV6-2/TRBV6-3
ASSYEVGYT
>TRBV9
ASSVGTSSGNTIY
>TRBV11-3
ASSLSGMNTEAF
>TRBV12-5
ASGLGLAGLGGTDTQY
>TRBV11-2
ASSIGNTIY
>TRBV5-1
ASSYSGTSGAYEQY
>TRBV6-1
ASSEWGGNTEAF
>TRBV19
ASSTGTSGANVLT
>TRBV19
ASSIAPGGSNQPQH
>TRBV7-9
ASSPGGGYEQY
>TRBV6-5
ASSTLGGPGELF
>TRBV5-4
ASSTDRSNTGELF
>TRBV11-1
ASSQRTANTEAF
>TRBV5-6
ASSLSGYNEQF
>TRBV9
ASSVGAGGEQY
>TRBV7-8
ASSLEPGFSYGYT
>TRBV7-9
ASRTGAGSLNGVYNEQF
>TRBV2
ASRAGSTYEQY
>TRBV19
ASSTLQGAYEQY
>TRBV28
ASTPGDTISYEQY
>TRBV3-1/TRBV3-2
ASSQRPINHAANEKLF
>TRBV15
ATSSDRGQGGYT
>TRBV10-3
AISSPGGYNEQF
>TRBV6-5
ASRRGTGIYEQY
>TRBV12-3/TRBV12-4
ASARARNNEQF
>TRBV27
ASSFLRKGRGRETQY
>TRBV5-5
ASSLEQQETQY
>TRBV11-2
ASSLWVAQVSGANVLT
>TRBV2
ASRRTLNPTSGGPNTGELF